These 10 T cell receptor beta chains came from one sample sequenced in a study of T cell changes during pregnancy in multiple sclerosis. The repertoire was sequenced with immunoSEQ multiplex PCR; TCRdb's copy has only in-frame clones and lacks some. The profile shows tens of thousands of clones, approximately 94% of them singletons. Sequences were derived from peripheral blood, sampled in the second trimester of pregnancy. These receptors all come from a female donor in good health, enrolled as a control in a pregnancy study.

The chain links TRBV5-4 to TRBJ1-3, with TRBD1 matching over 7 bases. V trimming: 4 bases; J trimming: 0 bases; junction bases outside the gene matches: 7. The CDR3 covers 16 residues. Germline-derived CDR1 and CDR2 are SGHNT and YYREEE (reference sequence). CDR3 residues: CASSIDRASSGNTIYF. The CDR3 DNA reads TGTGCCAGCAGCATCGACAGGGCTTCCTCTGGAAACACCATATATTTT.

The rearrangement joins TRBV30 to TRBJ2-1; tentatively, D is TRBD1 (5 bases). CDR3 length: 14 residues. The V end was cut by 0 bases, the J end by 8 bases, with 14 bases between. Germline loops: CDR1 GTSNPN, CDR2 SVGIG (reference sequence). The CDR3 here is CAWSVGVGADEQFF. CDR3 nucleotide sequence: TGTGCCTGGAGTGTAGGGGTAGGGGCCGATGAGCAGTTCTTC.

This rearrangement joins TRBV2 to TRBJ2-2; perhaps TRBD1 as D (6 bases). CDR3 length: 15 amino acids. V was pared by 6 bases and J by 0 bases, with 11 bases between. Germline values: CDR1 SNHLY, CDR2 FYNNEI. The CDR3 loop reads CASRRGGANTGELFF. The CDR3 nucleotides are TGTGCCAGCAGGCGAGGGGGTGCGAACACCGGGGAGCTGTTTTTT.

This chain links TRBV4-3 with TRBJ1-3; tentatively, D is TRBD1 (5 bases). This CDR3 spans 16 amino acids. V shed 0 bases and J shed 2 bases, with 11 bases lying between them. Germline CDR1 and CDR2: LGHNA and YSLEER. The CDR3 nucleotides read TGCGCCAGCAGCCAAGATTCATCAGGGACTGGAAACACCATATATTTT. Amino acid sequence: CASSQDSSGTGNTIYF.

This rearrangement joins TRBV4-1 to TRBJ2-7, with D maybe TRBD1 (6 bases). Germline V gene data show CDR1 as MGHRA and CDR2 as YSYEKL. V shed 3 bases and J shed 5 bases, with 17 bases lying between them. The CDR3 contains 15 residues. The CDR3 here is CASSQKGGSPNEQYF. For the CDR3, the DNA is TGCGCCAGCAGCCAGAAAGGGGGTTCGCCTAACGAGCAGTACTTC.

V is TRBV11-1 and J is TRBJ1-1; tentatively, D is TRBD1 (5 bases). The CDR3 totals 12 residues. CDR1 is SGHAT and CDR2 is FQDESV in the germline V gene (reference sequence). V lost 8 bases and J 2 bases, leaving 9 bases between the germline ends. The CDR3 nucleotides read TGTGCCAGCCAGGGTATAAACACTGAAGCTTTCTTT. Protein: CASQGINTEAFF.

The chain is built from TRBV10-3 and TRBJ1-4; a weak D match, TRBD1 (6 bases). The CDR3 loop spans 15 amino acids. The germline V gene has CDR1 ENHRY and CDR2 SYGVKD. The V gene lost 3 bases and the J gene lost 8 bases, with 16 bases spanning the gap. CDR3 sequence: CAISDEGRGEEKLFF. The CDR3, as DNA: TGTGCCATCAGTGATGAAGGCAGGGGAGAGGAAAAACTGTTTTTT.

The chain recombines TRBV7-2 with TRBJ1-1, with TRBD1 matching over 8 bases. The CDR3 runs 15 residues. CDR1 and CDR2 (germline): SGHTA, FQGNSA. The V and J ends lost 5 bases and 4 bases, in that order; junction bases with no gene match: 9. The CDR3 loop is CASSRRTGSVTEAFF. The CDR3 DNA is TGTGCCAGCAGCCGCAGGACAGGGTCGGTCACTGAAGCTTTCTTT. The full variable domain, its missing parts supplied by reference TRBV7-2 and TRBJ1-1, is GAGVSQSPSNKVTEKGKDVELRCDPISGHTALYWYRQSLGQGLEFLIYFQGNSAPDKSGLPSDRFSAERTGGSVSTLTIQRTQQEDSAVYLCASSRRTGSVTEAFFGQGTRLTVV.

V gene TRBV5-5 combines with J gene TRBJ1-4, with TRBD1 identical over 7 bases. After removal of 3 bases from V and 7 bases from J, the junction contained 6 bases not matched to a gene. This CDR3 has 14 residues. From germline, CDR1 is SGHKS and CDR2 YYEKEE (reference sequence). CDR3 DNA: TGTGCCAGCAGCTCCCGACAGGGACCTGAAAAACTGTTTTTT. Its translation is CASSSRQGPEKLFF. The whole variable domain, filled in from reference TRBV5-5 and TRBJ1-4, reads DAGVTQSPTHLIKTRGQQVTLRCSPISGHKSVSWYQQVLGQGPQFIFQYYEKEERGRGNFPDRFSARQFPNYSSELNVNALLLGDSALYLCASSSRQGPEKLFFGSGTQLSVL.

The chain carries TRBV9 and TRBJ2-7, with D perhaps TRBD2 (5 bases). Germline assignment: CDR1 SGDLS and CDR2 YYNGEE. V was cut by 4 bases and J by 6 bases, with 23 bases left in between. The CDR3 is 16 residues long. The CDR3 reads CASSPNEAGSRGEQYF. Written as DNA, the CDR3 is TGTGCCAGCAGCCCCAACGAAGCAGGTTCTCGGGGCGAGCAGTACTTC.